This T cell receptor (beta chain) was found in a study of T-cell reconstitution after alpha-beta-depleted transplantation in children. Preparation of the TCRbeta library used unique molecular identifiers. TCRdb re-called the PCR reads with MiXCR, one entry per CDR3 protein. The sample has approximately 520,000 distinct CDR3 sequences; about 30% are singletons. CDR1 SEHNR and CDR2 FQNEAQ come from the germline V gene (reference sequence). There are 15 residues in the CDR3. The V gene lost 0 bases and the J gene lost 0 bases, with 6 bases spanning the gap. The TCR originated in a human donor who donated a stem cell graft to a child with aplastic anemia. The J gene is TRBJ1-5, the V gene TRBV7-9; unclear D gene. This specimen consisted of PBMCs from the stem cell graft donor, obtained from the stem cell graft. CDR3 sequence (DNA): TGTGCCAGCAGCTTAGCGTACGATAGCAATCAGCCCCAGCATTTT. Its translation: CASSLAYDSNQPQHF.